This T cell receptor beta chain originates from a study of blood T cell repertoires in COVID-19. At the level of the study: Acute and convalescent COVID-19 specimens originated in the United States, Italy and Spain. Sources were T cells, B-cell-depleted T cells, or PBMCs; the material itself was cDNA or gDNA.

As processed by the authors: Cell counts per sample came from amplifying reference gene primers. Data came from immunoSEQ multiplex PCR; TCRdb stores just in-frame clones and leaves some out. Clonal size and the V and J genes are those of that table, whereas D and trimming came from the DNA. The table has 150,000 to 200,000 clones, 80% to 95% seen once; the top ten hold 0.5% to 0.65%. Trimming removed 2 bases from V and 7 bases from J, with 23 bases in between. The CDR3 runs 17 residues. Germline V CDR1 and CDR2: LGHDT, YNNKEL (reference sequence). This sequence was found in a man aged 50 to 59 with acute or convalescent COVID-19. The V gene is TRBV3-1 (or the pseudogene TRBV3-2), the J gene TRBJ1-2, with a weak D call TRBD1 (6 bases). The source material was peripheral blood. CDR3 nucleotides: TGTGCCAGCAGCCAACATACGATGCCGGAAACAGGGTTTGGCTACACCTTC. This gives the protein CASSQHTMPETGFGYTF.